The 25 T cell receptor beta chains below all came from one sample that was sequenced in a study of blood T cell repertoires in COVID-19. The method was immunoSEQ multiplex PCR; TCRdb's version includes in-frame clones alone and lacks a portion of them. Among about 100,000 clones listed, around nine tenths were seen once. Material for sequencing was peripheral blood. The receptors here all came from a man between 50 and 59 years old with active COVID-19.

The V gene is TRBV5-8, the J gene TRBJ1-1; possibly TRBD1 for D (6 bases). V was trimmed by 1 base and J by 1 base, leaving 14 bases between them. CDR1 SGHTS and CDR2 YDEGEE come from the germline V gene. The CDR3 has 16 amino acids. DNA of the CDR3: TGTGCCAGCAGCTTGATATTCGGGGACACGAACACTGAAGCTTTCTTT. It codes for CASSLIFGDTNTEAFF.

This rearrangement joins TRBV9 to TRBJ1-4, with unresolved D. Trimming took 0 bases from V and 3 from J, leaving 6 bases between them. The CDR3 has 14 amino acids. The germline V gene encodes CDR1 SGDLS and CDR2 YYNGEE. For the CDR3, the DNA is TGTGCCAGCAGCGTAGGAGGGTCTAATGAAAAACTGTTTTTT. Translation gives CASSVGGSNEKLFF.

The rearrangement links TRBV3-1 (or the pseudogene TRBV3-2) to TRBJ1-2; weak D call: TRBD1 (5 bases). This CDR3 spans 12 amino acids. V lost 4 bases and J lost 8, with 11 bases in between. Germline values: CDR1 LGHDT, CDR2 YNNKEL (reference sequence). This CDR3 is CASSPGEVGYTF. CDR3 bases: TGTGCCAGCAGCCCGGGGGAAGTCGGCTACACCTTC.

This clone appeared once. The CDR3 DNA reads TGTGCCAGCAGCTTGGGTAGCCCGACGAACTACGCCGAGCAGTACTTC. It is translated as CASSLGSPTNYAEQYF. The V call is TRBV5-4, the J call TRBJ2-7; no clear D gene. This CDR3 contains 16 residues. Per the germline V gene, CDR1 is SGHNT and CDR2 is YYREEE (reference sequence). Trimming shortened V by 0 bases and J by 6 bases, and 19 bases separated the two germline ends. Filled out from reference TRBV5-4 and TRBJ2-7, the complete variable domain reads ETGVTQSPTHLIKTRGQQVTLRCSSQSGHNTVSWYQQALGQGPQFIFQYYREEENGRGNFPPRFSGLQFPNYSSELNVNALELDDSALYLCASSLGSPTNYAEQYFGPGTRLTVT.

V and J are TRBV4-1 and TRBJ2-3, with 14 bases matching TRBD2. This CDR3 is built from 14 residues. Per germline, CDR1 MGHRA and CDR2 YSYEKL. V lost 3 bases, J lost 8 bases, and 1 base stayed unmatched. The CDR3 is CASSQGTSGGTQYF. The CDR3, as DNA: TGCGCCAGCAGCCAGGGGACTAGCGGGGGTACGCAGTATTTT.

The V and J genes are TRBV30 and TRBJ2-6; D is possibly TRBD1 (5 bases). From germline, CDR1 is GTSNPN and CDR2 SVGIG (reference sequence). The V end was cut by 2 bases, the J end by 2 bases, with 13 bases between. CDR3 length equals 16 residues. The CDR3 DNA follows: TGTGCCTGGAGTCGGCAGGGAACCGCTGGGGCCAACGTCCTGACTTTC. Protein product: CAWSRQGTAGANVLTF.

The chain carries TRBV7-2 and TRBJ1-2, with TRBD1 matching over 7 bases. Germline CDR1 is SGHTA and CDR2 is FQGNSA. V lost 5 bases to trimming and J lost 0 bases; unmatched junction nucleotides: 12. The CDR3 spans 17 residues. The CDR3 spells CASSPGQEVRANYGYTF. The CDR3 DNA follows: TGTGCCAGCAGCCCCGGACAGGAGGTTAGGGCTAACTATGGCTACACCTTC.

CDR3 sequence reads: CSVSGGFNSPLHF. CDR3 DNA: TGCAGCGTGAGCGGAGGGTTTAATTCACCCCTCCACTTT. The chain carries TRBV29-1 and TRBJ1-6; D not resolved. Trimming took off 6 bases at V and 6 bases at J, with 12 bases between the two ends. The germline CDR1 and CDR2 sequences are SQVTM and ANQGSEA. CDR3 length equals 13 residues.

The V gene is TRBV3-1 (or the pseudogene TRBV3-2), the J gene TRBJ2-3, with TRBD2 as a possible D gene (5 bases). Germline assignment: CDR1 LGHDT and CDR2 YNNKEL (reference sequence). There are 15 residues in the CDR3. The V end was cut by 4 bases, the J end by 6 bases, with 17 bases between. The CDR3 DNA follows: TGTGCCAGCAGCCCAGGAGGATCGGGCGCGGATACGCAGTATTTT. Translating gives CASSPGGSGADTQYF.

This clone has just one count. V gene TRBV20-1 combines with J gene TRBJ2-5; unclear D gene. This CDR3 region has 12 residues. The germline V and J ends were trimmed by 7 bases and 1 base, with 10 bases remaining between them. Germline CDR1 reads DFQATT; CDR2 reads SNEGSKA (reference sequence). CDR3 sequence reads: CSGSPFQETQYF. CDR3 nucleotide sequence: TGCAGTGGTAGTCCCTTCCAAGAGACCCAGTACTTC.

The genes are TRBV9 and TRBJ2-3; D unresolved. CDR1 and CDR2 from the germline V gene are SGDLS and YYNGEE. The V end lost 1 base, the J end lost 6 bases, and 6 bases lay between the germline ends. The CDR3 spans 12 residues. CDR3 protein: CASSVYFDTQYF. CDR3 nucleotides: TGTGCCAGCAGCGTATATTTTGATACGCAGTATTTT.

This CDR3 reads CASSSSRANYGYTF. The CDR3, as DNA: TGCGCCAGCAGTTCATCTCGAGCTAACTATGGCTACACCTTC. J is TRBJ1-2 and V is TRBV5-1; D gene uncertain. The germline V and J ends were trimmed by 5 bases and 0 bases, with 11 bases remaining between them. The CDR3 loop spans 14 amino acids. Per germline, CDR1 SGHRS and CDR2 YFSETQ.

This clone was observed once. CDR3 residues: CASSILGQLNYGYTF. In DNA, the CDR3 is TGTGCCAGTAGTATACTCGGTCAACTTAACTATGGCTACACCTTC. The V and J genes are TRBV19 and TRBJ1-2; D call uncertain. Germline assignment: CDR1 LNHDA and CDR2 SQIVND (reference sequence). V was clipped by 2 bases and J by 1 base, with 11 bases between them. This CDR3 comprises 15 residues.

This sequence joins TRBV7-2 and TRBJ1-4; D is possibly TRBD1 (6 bases). Germline V lookup: CDR1 SGHTA, CDR2 FQGNSA. Deletions cut 1 base from V and 7 bases from J, with 10 bases between. The CDR3 is 14 amino acids. The chain's CDR3 is CASSLGRRGEKLFF. The CDR3 region has the DNA TGTGCCAGCAGCTTAGGGCGCAGGGGTGAAAAACTGTTTTTT.

This clone turned up a few times. This chain connects TRBV12-3 or TRBV12-4 to TRBJ1-2; weak D call: TRBD1 (5 bases). The CDR3 sequence is 13 residues long. The V and J ends lost 6 bases and 8 bases respectively, with 16 bases between them. The CDR3 is CASSPQGRTGYTF. The CDR3 DNA follows: TGTGCCAGCAGCCCTCAGGGTCGGACGGGCTACACCTTC.

The chain carries TRBV12-3 or TRBV12-4 and TRBJ2-3; a weak D match, TRBD1 (7 bases). V was shortened by 6 bases and J by 5 bases, with 9 bases between the two germline ends. The CDR3 is made up of 12 amino acids. CDR3 sequence: CASSQGGDTQYF. CDR3 bases: TGTGCCAGCAGCCAGGGGGGAGATACGCAGTATTTT.

V gene TRBV19 combines with J gene TRBJ2-7; D unclear. The germline gives CDR1 LNHDA, CDR2 SQIVND (reference sequence). V lost 1 base to trimming and J lost 5 bases, with 9 bases between them. This CDR3 spans 13 amino acids. This CDR3 is CASSIAGRDEQYF. DNA of the CDR3: TGTGCCAGTAGTATAGCCGGCCGGGACGAGCAGTACTTC.

The sample holds one count of this clone. The V and J genes are TRBV6-5 and TRBJ2-5, with 11 positions matching TRBD2. CDR1 and CDR2 (germline): MNHEY, SVGAGI. V trimming: 6 bases; J trimming: 5 bases; junction bases outside the gene matches: 5. This CDR3 region has 14 residues. The CDR3 DNA is TGTGCCAGCAGAAATAGCGGGGGGGCCGAGACCCAGTACTTC. It encodes CASRNSGGAETQYF.

This clone appeared a few times. The chain links TRBV2 to TRBJ2-1; D gene uncertain. This CDR3 is 11 amino acids long. V lost 4 bases to trimming and J lost 7 bases, with 5 bases between them. CDR1 and CDR2 (germline): SNHLY, FYNNEI. CDR3 nucleotides: TGTGCCAGCAGTGTCCCGAATGAGCAGTTCTTC. This sequence encodes CASSVPNEQFF.

This clone was seen only once. The same CDR3 is also encoded by other DNA sequences in this sample. The chain links TRBV2 to TRBJ2-2; D may be TRBD2 (6 bases). The CDR3 is 15 residues long. The V gene lost 2 bases and the J gene lost 4 bases, with 11 bases spanning the gap. Germline lookup yields CDR1 SNHLY and CDR2 FYNNEI. CDR3 loop: CASSESVGGTGELFF. The CDR3, as DNA: TGTGCCAGCAGTGAATCGGTGGGGGGCACCGGGGAGCTGTTTTTT.

The chain links TRBV21-1 to TRBJ1-2; no check of the table's D call, TRBD1, against the DNA was made. TRBV21-1 is termed a pseudogene. The length of the CDR3 is 13 residues. This CDR3 is CASSGERQEGYTF. Written as DNA, the CDR3 is TGTGCCAGCAGCGGTGAGAGACAGGAGGGCTACACCTTC.

J is TRBJ2-7 and V is TRBV6-5, with TRBD2 as a possible D gene (5 bases). The CDR3 runs 14 residues. Trimming cost V 2 bases and J 4 bases, with 12 bases left between them. Germline loops: CDR1 MNHEY, CDR2 SVGAGI. CDR3 in DNA: TGTGCCAGCAGTTACGCCCGGGGAAGGTACGAGCAGTACTTC. Its protein is CASSYARGRYEQYF.

The J gene is TRBJ2-7, the V gene TRBV29-1; D is undetermined. Trimming cost V 5 bases and J 6 bases, with 11 bases left between them. The CDR3 has 11 residues. CDR1 is SQVTM and CDR2 is ANQGSEA in the germline V gene. CDR3 DNA sequence: TGCAGCGTTCTCGGGTCACGCGAGCAGTACTTC. This encodes CSVLGSREQYF.

The chain is built from TRBV6-5 and TRBJ1-4, with TRBD1 identical over 8 bases. CDR1 and CDR2 from the germline V gene are MNHEY and SVGAGI. The CDR3 is made up of 14 amino acids. Losses at the gene ends were 6 bases for V and 5 bases for J; bases not matched to a gene: 5. The CDR3 DNA follows: TGTGCCAGCAGGAACAGGGGGGGAAATGAAAAACTGTTTTTT. Protein sequence: CASRNRGGNEKLFF.

V and J are TRBV27 and TRBJ1-4, with TRBD1 as a possible D gene (6 bases). Germline V gene lookup returns CDR1 MNHEY and CDR2 SMNVEV (reference sequence). V was pared by 6 bases and J by 1 base, with 12 bases between. This CDR3 region has 15 residues. CDR3 sequence reads: CASSRRTVTNEKLFF. The CDR3 nucleotides are TGTGCCAGCAGCCGAAGGACAGTAACTAATGAAAAACTGTTTTTT.